This T cell receptor beta chain stems from a study of T cells after posttransplantation cyclophosphamide. The assay was immunoSEQ multiplex PCR, and TCRdb's table has in-frame clones only and misses some. The sample lists under 950 clones; roughly 60% were seen once. Study outcomes and limitations: Later blood repertoires were often dominated by clones from the donor CD8+ memory compartment. Recipient CMV seropositivity and CMV reactivation strongly tracked TRB clonality. Blood and skin or GI T cell repertoires showed limited TRB overlap.

Comments on this clone: Its target is not known.

V lost 0 bases to trimming and J lost 0 bases, with 10 bases between them. Germline loops: CDR1 GTSNPN, CDR2 SVGIG (reference sequence). The CDR3 loop spans 15 amino acids. Treatment was busulfan-fludarabine conditioning, a marrow graft, and cyclophosphamide on days +3 and +4. The clonotype was recovered from a male patient aged 45-60 years who received an allogeneic stem cell transplant from an unrelated donor, was CMV-positive, and had acute GVHD only. Certain T cells may be donor cells from the graft. This rearrangement joins TRBV30 to TRBJ2-3; the D gene is possibly TRBD2 (6 bases). The source was CD8+ T cells sorted from blood, collected after allogeneic stem cell transplant with posttransplant cyclophosphamide. In DNA form, the CDR3 reads TGTGCCTGGAGTGTGGGAGGAGGTAGCACAGATACGCAGTATTTT. It translates to CAWSVGGGSTDTQYF.